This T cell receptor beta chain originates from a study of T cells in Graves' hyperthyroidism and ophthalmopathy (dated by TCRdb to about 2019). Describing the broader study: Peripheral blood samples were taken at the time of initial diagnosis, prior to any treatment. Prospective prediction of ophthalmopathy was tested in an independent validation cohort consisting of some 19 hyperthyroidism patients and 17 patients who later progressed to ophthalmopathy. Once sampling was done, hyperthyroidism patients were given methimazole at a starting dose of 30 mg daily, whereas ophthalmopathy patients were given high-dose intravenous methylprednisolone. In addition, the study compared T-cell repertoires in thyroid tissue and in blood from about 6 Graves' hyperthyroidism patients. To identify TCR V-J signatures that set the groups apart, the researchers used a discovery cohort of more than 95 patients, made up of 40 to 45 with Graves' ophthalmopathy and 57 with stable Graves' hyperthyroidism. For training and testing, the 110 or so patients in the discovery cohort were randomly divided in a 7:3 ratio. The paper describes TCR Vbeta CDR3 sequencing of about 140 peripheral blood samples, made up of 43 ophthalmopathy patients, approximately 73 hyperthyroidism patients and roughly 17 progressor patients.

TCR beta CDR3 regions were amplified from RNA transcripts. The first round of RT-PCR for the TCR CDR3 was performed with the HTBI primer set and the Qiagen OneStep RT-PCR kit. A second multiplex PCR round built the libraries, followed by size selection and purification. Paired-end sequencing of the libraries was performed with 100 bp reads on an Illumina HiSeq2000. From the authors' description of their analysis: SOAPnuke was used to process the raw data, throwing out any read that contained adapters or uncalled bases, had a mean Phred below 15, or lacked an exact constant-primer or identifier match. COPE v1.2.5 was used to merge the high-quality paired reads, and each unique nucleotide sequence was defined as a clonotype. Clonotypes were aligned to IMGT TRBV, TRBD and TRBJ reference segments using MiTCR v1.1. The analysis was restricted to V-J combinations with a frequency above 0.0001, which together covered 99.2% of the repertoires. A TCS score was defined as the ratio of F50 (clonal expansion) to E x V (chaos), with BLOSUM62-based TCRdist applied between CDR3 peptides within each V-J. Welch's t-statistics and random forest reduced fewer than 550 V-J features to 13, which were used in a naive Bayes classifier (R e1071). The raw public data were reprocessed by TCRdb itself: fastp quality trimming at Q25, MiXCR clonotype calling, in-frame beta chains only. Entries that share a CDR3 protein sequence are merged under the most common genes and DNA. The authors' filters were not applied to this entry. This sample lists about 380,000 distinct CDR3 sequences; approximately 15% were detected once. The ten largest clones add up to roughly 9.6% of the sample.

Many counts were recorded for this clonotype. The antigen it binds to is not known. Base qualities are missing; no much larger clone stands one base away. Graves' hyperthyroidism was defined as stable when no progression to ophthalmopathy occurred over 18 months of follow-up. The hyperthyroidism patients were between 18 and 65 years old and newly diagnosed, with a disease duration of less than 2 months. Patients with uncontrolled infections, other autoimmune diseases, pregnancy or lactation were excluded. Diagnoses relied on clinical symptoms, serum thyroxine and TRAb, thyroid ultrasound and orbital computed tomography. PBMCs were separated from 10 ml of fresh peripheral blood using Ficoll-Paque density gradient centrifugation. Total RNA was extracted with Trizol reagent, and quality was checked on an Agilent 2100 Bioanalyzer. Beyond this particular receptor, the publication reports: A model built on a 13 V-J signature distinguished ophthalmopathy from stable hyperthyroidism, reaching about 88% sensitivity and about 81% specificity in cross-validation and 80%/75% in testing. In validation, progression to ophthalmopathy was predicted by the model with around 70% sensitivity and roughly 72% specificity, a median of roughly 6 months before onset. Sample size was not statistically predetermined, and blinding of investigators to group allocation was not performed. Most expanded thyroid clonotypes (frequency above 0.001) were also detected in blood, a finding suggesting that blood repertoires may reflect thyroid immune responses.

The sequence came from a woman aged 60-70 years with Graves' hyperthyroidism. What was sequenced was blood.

In nucleotides, the sequence is TGTGCCAGCAGCCAAGACGACAGGGCCACTGAAGCTTTCTTT. It encodes CASSQDDRATEAFF. Here the chain combines TRBV3-1 and TRBJ1-1; the junction holds 7 bases that match TRBD1. V is pruned by 0 bases and J by 4 bases, leaving 2 bases of the junction without a gene match. Taken from the germline V gene (reference sequence), the CDR1 and CDR2 loops are LGHDT and YNNKEL. The CDR3 runs 14 amino acids, cysteine and phenylalanine included. Of all the DNA, just the CDR3 is kept, 42 bases in frame from base 1.